These 16 T cell receptor beta chains were sequenced from one sample in a study of T cell responses to AZD1222 COVID-19 vaccine. The assay was immunoSEQ multiplex PCR, and TCRdb's table has in-frame clones only and misses some. The sample yields roughly 110,000 clones, approximately 90% seen once. Sequences were derived from peripheral blood, sampled on day 0 of AZD1222 vaccination. All receptors come from an adult in good health.

This chain's CDR3 is CASSLGNSYEQYF. The DNA for the CDR3 is TGTGCCAGCAGTTTGGGGAACTCCTACGAGCAGTACTTC. The J gene is TRBJ2-7, the V gene TRBV27, with D uncertain. This CDR3 contains 13 residues. CDR1 and CDR2 from the germline V gene are MNHEY and SMNVEV (reference sequence). Trimming shortened V by 3 bases and J by 0 bases, and 6 bases separated the two germline ends.

This clone was counted between two and nine times. This rearrangement joins TRBV7-9 to TRBJ2-1; TRBD2 matches at 10 bases. The germline V gene has CDR1 SEHNR and CDR2 FQNEAQ (reference sequence). The length of the CDR3 is 16 residues. V was clipped by 5 bases and J by 4 bases; unmatched bases: 8. As DNA, the CDR3 is TGTGCCAGCAGCCCCGTTACTAGCGGGGCTTACAATGAGCAGTTCTTC. It translates to CASSPVTSGAYNEQFF.

V is TRBV10-1 and J is TRBJ1-2, with D uncertain. V was cut by 11 bases and J by 4 bases, with 14 bases left in between. Per the germline V gene, CDR1 is WNHNN and CDR2 is SYGVQD (reference sequence). The CDR3 runs to 12 residues. The CDR3 bases are TGCGCCTGGCACCGGGGAAGCTATGGCTACACCTTC. It encodes CAWHRGSYGYTF.

The V gene is TRBV7-9, the J gene TRBJ1-4; D may be TRBD1 (5 bases). The V end was cut by 10 bases, the J end by 4 bases, with 7 bases between. The CDR3 sequence is 11 residues long. Germline V gene sequence: CDR1 SEHNR, CDR2 FQNEAQ (reference sequence). The CDR3 sequence: CATGVNEKLFF. The DNA of the CDR3 is TGTGCCACGGGGGTTAATGAAAAACTGTTTTTT.

The chain uses TRBV7-2 and TRBJ2-1; D might be TRBD1 or TRBD2, each matching 5 bases. Between the trimmed V and J ends, which lost 5 bases and 4 bases, there was a span of 24 bases. This CDR3 comprises 18 residues. Germline CDR1 reads SGHTA; CDR2 reads FQGNSA. The CDR3 nucleotides read TGTGCCAGCAGCCTCTTTTCAGCCAGGGAGTACCCTTACAATGAGCAGTTCTTC. It translates to CASSLFSAREYPYNEQFF.

This chain uses TRBV12-2 with TRBJ2-5. TRBV12-2 is described as a pseudogene. This CDR3 region has 13 residues. CDR3 amino acids: CASRLVSVGTQYF. The CDR3 DNA reads as TGTGCAAGTCGCTTAGTAAGTGTAGGGACCCAGTACTTC.

The chain employs TRBV7-9 and TRBJ2-7; 8 bases map to TRBD2. Germline CDR1 and CDR2: SEHNR and FQNEAQ (reference sequence). This CDR3 spans 14 amino acids. The V segment lost 5 bases and the J segment 3 bases; nucleotides outside the gene matches: 6. The CDR3 here is CASSHGGDHYEQYF. CDR3 nucleotides: TGTGCCAGCAGCCACGGGGGGGACCACTACGAGCAGTACTTC.

The rearrangement joins TRBV28 to TRBJ1-4, with TRBD1 as a possible D gene (5 bases). This CDR3 is built from 15 residues. The germline V and J ends were trimmed by 3 bases and 6 bases, with 14 bases remaining between them. The germline V gene encodes CDR1 MDHEN and CDR2 SYDVKM. CDR3 amino acids: CASSLPQVRHEKLFF. CDR3 nucleotide sequence: TGTGCCAGCAGTTTGCCACAGGTCCGGCATGAAAAACTGTTTTTT. Looking up the rest from reference TRBV28 and TRBJ1-4 gives the full variable domain: DVKVTQSSRYLVKRTGEKVFLECVQDMDHENMFWYRQDPGLGLRLIYFSYDVKMKEKGDIPEGYSVSREKKERFSLILESASTNQTSMYLCASSLPQVRHEKLFFGSGTQLSVL.

The V and J genes are TRBV2 and TRBJ1-1, with D unresolved. Germline V lookup: CDR1 SNHLY, CDR2 FYNNEI. V was cut by 4 bases and J by 1 base, with 7 bases left in between. The CDR3 loop spans 13 amino acids. The CDR3 sequence is CASSVPGNTEAFF. The CDR3 DNA sequence: TGTGCCAGCAGTGTACCAGGGAACACTGAAGCTTTCTTT.

V gene TRBV25-1 combines with J gene TRBJ1-6; D is unresolved. This CDR3 has 14 amino acids. Germline V gene sequence: CDR1 MGHDK, CDR2 SYGVNS. V was clipped by 8 bases and J by 3 bases, with 11 bases between them. CDR3 bases: TGTGCCAGCTCCCACGGGTTCTATAATTCACCCCTCCACTTT. It codes for CASSHGFYNSPLHF.

This clone showed up just a few times. The chain employs TRBV10-3 and TRBJ1-2; D is ambiguous. The germline V and J ends were trimmed by 2 bases and 8 bases, with 6 bases remaining between them. Germline V gives CDR1 ENHRY, CDR2 SYGVKD. The CDR3 covers 11 residues. The CDR3 region is CAISEGRGYTF. The CDR3 region has the DNA TGTGCCATCAGTGAGGGGCGAGGCTACACCTTC.

The V call is TRBV2, the J call TRBJ1-2; 10 nucleotides match TRBD1. The length of the CDR3 is 14 residues. The V and J ends lost 7 bases and 5 bases, in that order; junction bases with no gene match: 7. Germline-derived CDR1 and CDR2 are SNHLY and FYNNEI. The CDR3 loop is CASTVDRGQYGYTF. Written as DNA, the CDR3 is TGTGCCAGCACTGTAGACAGGGGGCAGTATGGCTACACCTTC.

The CDR3 nucleotides read TGTGCCAGCAGCGTAGGAACCCAGCGGGAAAACTACGAGCAGTACTTC. The encoded protein is CASSVGTQRENYEQYF. The V call is TRBV9, the J call TRBJ2-7, with TRBD2 matching over 7 bases. The CDR3 extends over 16 amino acids. V gave up 0 bases and J gave up 3 bases; unmatched junction bases: 9. Germline values: CDR1 SGDLS, CDR2 YYNGEE.

The genes are TRBV7-9 and TRBJ2-3, with D perhaps TRBD1 or TRBD2 (5 bases each). The CDR3 consists of 16 residues. The germline CDR1 and CDR2 sequences are SEHNR and FQNEAQ (reference sequence). The V gene lost 5 bases and the J gene lost 4 bases, with 19 bases spanning the gap. The CDR3 DNA follows: TGTGCCAGCAGCCCCGTAAAGGCAGGGAGTTCAGATACGCAGTATTTT. This codes for CASSPVKAGSSDTQYF.

The chain joins TRBV29-1 to TRBJ1-5; 10 bases agree with TRBD1. Germline V CDR1 and CDR2: SQVTM, ANQGSEA. CDR3 length equals 14 residues. The J segment lost 3 bases and the V segment lost 5 bases, leaving 4 bases of the junction unmatched. As DNA, the CDR3 is TGCAGCGTTCAGACAGGGGGCCTCAATCAGCCCCAGCATTTT. Translation: CSVQTGGLNQPQHF.

The chain combines TRBV29-1 with TRBJ2-7; 7 bases align to TRBD1. The CDR3 is 13 residues long. Germline V lookup: CDR1 SQVTM, CDR2 ANQGSEA. Trimming took 3 bases from V and 6 from J; bases not matched to a gene: 8. The CDR3, as DNA: TGCAGCGTTGAGCGCGAGGCAGGGGGCGAGCAGTACTTC. It yields the protein CSVEREAGGEQYF.